The clone carrying this T cell receptor (beta chain) was observed many times. Antigen specificity is unknown. This sample was included in a study of glioma-infiltrating T cells. At the level of the study: Dexamethasone exposure before glioma surgery was limited to six or fewer days. Notes on the study in general: Shared blood CDR3 signature motifs marked patients with low tissue-blood divergence.

The iRepertoire nested amplicon-rescue multiplex PCR amplified TCR alpha and beta CDR3s from RNA. TCRdb called the multiplex PCR reads again in MiXCR, with one record for every CDR3 protein. Among 300,000 to 450,000 distinct CDR3 sequences, 41% were seen once, and the ten largest hold more than 10%. V was clipped by 1 base and J by 1 base, with 4 bases between them. The CDR3 contains 13 residues. CDR1 MGHDK and CDR2 SYGVNS come from the germline V gene. The sequence was collected from a human donor with low-grade glioma or glioblastoma, undergoing nonglioma brain surgery, or in good health (not recorded which). This chain links TRBV25-1 with TRBJ2-5; no firm D call. The specimen sequenced was glioma tissue, nonneoplastic brain tissue, or PBMCs (not recorded which). In DNA, the CDR3 is TGTGCCAGCAGTGAATTGGTCCAAGAGACCCAGTACTTC. Encoded protein: CASSELVQETQYF.